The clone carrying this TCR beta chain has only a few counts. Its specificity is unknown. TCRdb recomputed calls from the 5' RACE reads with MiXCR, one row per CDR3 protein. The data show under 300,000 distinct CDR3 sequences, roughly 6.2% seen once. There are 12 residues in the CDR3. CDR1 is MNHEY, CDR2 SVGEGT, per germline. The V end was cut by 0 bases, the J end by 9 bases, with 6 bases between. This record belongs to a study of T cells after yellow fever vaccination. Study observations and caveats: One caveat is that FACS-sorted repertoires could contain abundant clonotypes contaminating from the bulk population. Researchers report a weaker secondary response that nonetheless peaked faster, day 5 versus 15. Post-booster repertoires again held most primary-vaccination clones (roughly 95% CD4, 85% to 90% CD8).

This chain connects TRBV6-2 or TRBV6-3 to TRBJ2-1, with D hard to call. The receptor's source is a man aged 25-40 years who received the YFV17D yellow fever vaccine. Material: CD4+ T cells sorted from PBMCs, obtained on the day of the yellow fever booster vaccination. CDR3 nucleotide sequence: TGTGCCAGCAGTTACTCTTGGAGTGAGCAGTTCTTC. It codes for CASSYSWSEQFF.